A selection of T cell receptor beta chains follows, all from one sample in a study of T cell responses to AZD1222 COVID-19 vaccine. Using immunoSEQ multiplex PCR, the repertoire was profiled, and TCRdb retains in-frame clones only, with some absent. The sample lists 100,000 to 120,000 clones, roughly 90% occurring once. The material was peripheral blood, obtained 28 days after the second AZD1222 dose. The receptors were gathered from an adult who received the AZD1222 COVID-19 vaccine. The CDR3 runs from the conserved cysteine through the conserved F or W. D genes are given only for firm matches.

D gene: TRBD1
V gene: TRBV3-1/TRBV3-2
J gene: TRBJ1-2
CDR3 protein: CASSRYLTGNYGYTF

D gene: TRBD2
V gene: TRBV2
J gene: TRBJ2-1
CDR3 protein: CASSRDYTNEQFF

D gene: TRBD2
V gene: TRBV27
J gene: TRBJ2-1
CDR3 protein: CASSPGTSPTMGQFF

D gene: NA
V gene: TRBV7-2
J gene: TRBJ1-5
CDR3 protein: CASSLLWGAGNQPQHF

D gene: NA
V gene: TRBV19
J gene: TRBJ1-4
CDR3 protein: CASSIGGGRSEKLFF

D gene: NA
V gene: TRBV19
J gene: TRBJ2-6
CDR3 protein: CATISSGANVLTF

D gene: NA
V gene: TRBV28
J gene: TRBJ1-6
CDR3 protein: CASRGGGRGGSPLHF

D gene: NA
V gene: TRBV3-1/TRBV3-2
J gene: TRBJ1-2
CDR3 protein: CASSRTGLANYGYTF

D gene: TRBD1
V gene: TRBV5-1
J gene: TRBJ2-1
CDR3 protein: CASSSQGGFYNEQFF

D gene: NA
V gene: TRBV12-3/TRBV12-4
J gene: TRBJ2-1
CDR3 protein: CASSLKVEQFF

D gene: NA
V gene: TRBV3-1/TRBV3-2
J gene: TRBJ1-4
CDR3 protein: CASSQKLHGGILTNEKLFF

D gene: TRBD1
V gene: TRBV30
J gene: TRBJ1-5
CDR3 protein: CAWSVGGGGNQPQHF

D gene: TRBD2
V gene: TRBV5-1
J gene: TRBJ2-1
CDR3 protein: CASSLLLAGAEDEQFF